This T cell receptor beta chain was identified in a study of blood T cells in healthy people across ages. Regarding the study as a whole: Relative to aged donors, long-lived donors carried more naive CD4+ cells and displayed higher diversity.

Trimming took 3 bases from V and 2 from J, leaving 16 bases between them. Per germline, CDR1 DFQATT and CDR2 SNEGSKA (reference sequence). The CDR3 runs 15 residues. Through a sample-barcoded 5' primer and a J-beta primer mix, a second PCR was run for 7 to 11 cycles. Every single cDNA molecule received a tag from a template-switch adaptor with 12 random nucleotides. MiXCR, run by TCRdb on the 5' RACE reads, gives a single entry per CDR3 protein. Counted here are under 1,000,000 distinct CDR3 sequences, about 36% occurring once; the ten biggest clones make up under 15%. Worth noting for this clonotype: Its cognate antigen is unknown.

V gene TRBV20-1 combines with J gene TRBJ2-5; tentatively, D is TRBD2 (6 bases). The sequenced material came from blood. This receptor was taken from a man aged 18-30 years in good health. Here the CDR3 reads CSARIWEVAQETQYF. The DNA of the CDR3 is TGCAGTGCTAGGATTTGGGAGGTAGCTCAAGAGACCCAGTACTTC.